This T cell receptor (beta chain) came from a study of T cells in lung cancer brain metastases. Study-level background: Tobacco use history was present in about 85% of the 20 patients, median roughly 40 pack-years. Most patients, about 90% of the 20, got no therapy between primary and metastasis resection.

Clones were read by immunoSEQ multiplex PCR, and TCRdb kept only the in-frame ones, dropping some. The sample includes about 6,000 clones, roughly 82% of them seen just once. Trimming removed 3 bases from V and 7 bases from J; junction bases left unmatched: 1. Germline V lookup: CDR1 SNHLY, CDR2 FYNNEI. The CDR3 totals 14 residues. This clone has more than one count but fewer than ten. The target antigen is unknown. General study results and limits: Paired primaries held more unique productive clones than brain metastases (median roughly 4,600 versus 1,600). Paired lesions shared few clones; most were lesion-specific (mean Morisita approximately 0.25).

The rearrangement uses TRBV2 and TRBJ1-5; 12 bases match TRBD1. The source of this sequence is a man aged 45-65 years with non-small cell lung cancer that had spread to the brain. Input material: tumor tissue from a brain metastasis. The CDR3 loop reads CASSDGTGGQPQHF. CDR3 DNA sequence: TGTGCCAGCAGTGACGGGACAGGGGGCCAGCCCCAGCATTTT.